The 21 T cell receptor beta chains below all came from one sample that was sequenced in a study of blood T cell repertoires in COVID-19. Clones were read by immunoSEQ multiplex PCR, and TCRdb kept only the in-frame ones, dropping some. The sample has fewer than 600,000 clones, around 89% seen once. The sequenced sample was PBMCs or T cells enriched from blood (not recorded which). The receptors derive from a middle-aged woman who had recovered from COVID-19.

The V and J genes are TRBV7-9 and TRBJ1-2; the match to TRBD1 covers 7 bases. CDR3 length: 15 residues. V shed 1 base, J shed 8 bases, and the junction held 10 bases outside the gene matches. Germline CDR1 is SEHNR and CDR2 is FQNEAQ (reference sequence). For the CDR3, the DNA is TGTGCCAGCAGCTTAGATGCAGGGGGTGTCTGGGGCTACACCTTC. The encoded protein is CASSLDAGGVWGYTF.

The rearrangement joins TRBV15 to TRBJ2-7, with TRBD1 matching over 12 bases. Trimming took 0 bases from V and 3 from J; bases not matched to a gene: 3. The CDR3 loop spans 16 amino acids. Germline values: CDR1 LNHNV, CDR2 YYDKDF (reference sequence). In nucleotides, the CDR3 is TGTGCCACCAGCAGAGAAGGGACAGGGGGCAGCTACGAGCAGTACTTC. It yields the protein CATSREGTGGSYEQYF.

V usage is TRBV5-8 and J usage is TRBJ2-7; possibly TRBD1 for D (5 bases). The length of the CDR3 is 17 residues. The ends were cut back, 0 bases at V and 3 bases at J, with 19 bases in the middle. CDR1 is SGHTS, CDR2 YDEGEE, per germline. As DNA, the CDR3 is TGTGCCAGCAGCTTGGAGCCGAGGACACGGTACGTCTACGAGCAGTACTTC. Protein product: CASSLEPRTRYVYEQYF.

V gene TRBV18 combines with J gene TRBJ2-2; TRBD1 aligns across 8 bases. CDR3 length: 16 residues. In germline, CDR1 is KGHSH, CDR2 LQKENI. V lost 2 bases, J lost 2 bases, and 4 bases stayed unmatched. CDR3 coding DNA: TGTGCCAGCTCACCAGGGCAGGGGGCCAACACCGGGGAGCTGTTTTTT. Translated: CASSPGQGANTGELFF.

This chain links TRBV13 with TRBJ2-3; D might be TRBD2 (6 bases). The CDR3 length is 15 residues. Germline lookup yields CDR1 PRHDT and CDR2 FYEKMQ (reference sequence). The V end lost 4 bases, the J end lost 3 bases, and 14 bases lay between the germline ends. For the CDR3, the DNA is TGTGCCAGCAGCTCCCGGGACTTAAATACAGATACGCAGTATTTT. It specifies CASSSRDLNTDTQYF.

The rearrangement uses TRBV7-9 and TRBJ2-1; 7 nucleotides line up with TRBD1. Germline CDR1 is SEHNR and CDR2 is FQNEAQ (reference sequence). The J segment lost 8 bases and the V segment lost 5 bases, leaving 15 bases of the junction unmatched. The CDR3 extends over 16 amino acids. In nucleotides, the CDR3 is TGTGCCAGCAGCCCACCACAGGGGTGGTCCGGGGATGAGCAGTTCTTC. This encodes CASSPPQGWSGDEQFF.

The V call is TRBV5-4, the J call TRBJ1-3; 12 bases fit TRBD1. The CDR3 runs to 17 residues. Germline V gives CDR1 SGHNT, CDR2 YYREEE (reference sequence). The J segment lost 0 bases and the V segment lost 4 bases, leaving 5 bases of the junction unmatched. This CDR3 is CASSEGQGADSGNTIYF. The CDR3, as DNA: TGTGCCAGCAGCGAGGGACAGGGGGCTGACTCTGGAAACACCATATATTTT.

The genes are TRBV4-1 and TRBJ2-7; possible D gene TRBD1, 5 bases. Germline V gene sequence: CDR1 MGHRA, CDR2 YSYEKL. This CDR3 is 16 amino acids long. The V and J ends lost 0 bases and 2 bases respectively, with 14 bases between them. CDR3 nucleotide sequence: TGCGCCAGCAGCCAAGAAAGGGCGGACACCCCCTACGAGCAGTACTTC. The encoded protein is CASSQERADTPYEQYF.

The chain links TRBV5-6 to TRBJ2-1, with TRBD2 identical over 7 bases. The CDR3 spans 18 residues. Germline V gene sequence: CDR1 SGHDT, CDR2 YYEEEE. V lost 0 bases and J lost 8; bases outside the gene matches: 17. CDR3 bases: TGTGCCAGCAGCTTGGGACTAACTTGGGGGGGTCAGGGACATGAGCAGTTCTTC. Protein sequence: CASSLGLTWGGQGHEQFF.

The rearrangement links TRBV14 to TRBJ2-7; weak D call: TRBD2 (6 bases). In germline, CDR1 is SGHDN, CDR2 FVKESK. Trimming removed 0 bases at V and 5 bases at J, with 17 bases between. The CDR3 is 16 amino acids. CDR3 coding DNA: TGTGCCAGCAGCCAAGATATTGGAGGGCCACGCGACGAGCAGTACTTC. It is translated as CASSQDIGGPRDEQYF.

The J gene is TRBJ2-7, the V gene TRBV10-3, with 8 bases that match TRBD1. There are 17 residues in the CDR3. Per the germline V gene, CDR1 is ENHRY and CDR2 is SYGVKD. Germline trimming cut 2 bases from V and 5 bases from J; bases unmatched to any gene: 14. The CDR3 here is CAISESWKRGQGDEQYF. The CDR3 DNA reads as TGTGCCATCAGTGAGAGTTGGAAGAGAGGACAGGGTGACGAGCAGTACTTC.

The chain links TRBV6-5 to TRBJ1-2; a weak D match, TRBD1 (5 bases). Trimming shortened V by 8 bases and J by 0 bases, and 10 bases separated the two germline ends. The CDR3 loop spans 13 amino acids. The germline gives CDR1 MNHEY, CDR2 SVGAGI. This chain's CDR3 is CASVGEPNYGYTF. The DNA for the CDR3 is TGTGCCAGCGTAGGGGAACCTAACTATGGCTACACCTTC.

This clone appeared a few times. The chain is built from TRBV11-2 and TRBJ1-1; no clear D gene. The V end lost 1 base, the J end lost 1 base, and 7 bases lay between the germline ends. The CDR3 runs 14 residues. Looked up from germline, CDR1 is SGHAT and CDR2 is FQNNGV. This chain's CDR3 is CASSLGRANTEAFF. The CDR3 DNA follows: TGTGCCAGCAGCTTAGGGCGGGCGAACACTGAAGCTTTCTTT. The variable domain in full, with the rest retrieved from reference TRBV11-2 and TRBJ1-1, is EAGVAQSPRYKIIEKRQSVAFWCNPISGHATLYWYQQILGQGPKLLIQFQNNGVVDDSQLPKDRFSAERLKGVDSTLKIQPAKLEDSAVYLCASSLGRANTEAFFGQGTRLTVV.

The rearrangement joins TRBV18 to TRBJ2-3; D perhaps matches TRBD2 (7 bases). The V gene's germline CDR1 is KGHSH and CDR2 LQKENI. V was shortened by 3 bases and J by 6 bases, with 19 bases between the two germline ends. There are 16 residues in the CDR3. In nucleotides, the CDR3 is TGTGCCAGCTCACCGTATGGGGGGGGCCCCTCGGATACGCAGTATTTT. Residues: CASSPYGGGPSDTQYF.

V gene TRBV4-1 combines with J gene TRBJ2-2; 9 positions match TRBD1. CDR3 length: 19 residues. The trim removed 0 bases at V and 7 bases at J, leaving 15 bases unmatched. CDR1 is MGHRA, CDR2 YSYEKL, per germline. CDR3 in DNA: TGCGCCAGCAGCCAAGAGGGGACAGGGAGGGAGTATGTGCACGGGGAGCTGTTTTTT. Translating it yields CASSQEGTGREYVHGELFF.

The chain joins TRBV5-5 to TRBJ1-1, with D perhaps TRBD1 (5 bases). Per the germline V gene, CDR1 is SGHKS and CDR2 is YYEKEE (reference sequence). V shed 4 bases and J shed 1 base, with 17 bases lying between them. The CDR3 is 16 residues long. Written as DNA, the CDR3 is TGTGCCAGCAGCCAGGTGGGGGGAAGGGAGAACACTGAAGCTTTCTTT. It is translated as CASSQVGGRENTEAFF.

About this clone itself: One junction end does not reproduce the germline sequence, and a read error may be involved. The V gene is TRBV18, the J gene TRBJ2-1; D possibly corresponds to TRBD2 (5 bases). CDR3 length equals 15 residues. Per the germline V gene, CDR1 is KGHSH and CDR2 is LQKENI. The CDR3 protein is CASSQGRGNYNKQFF. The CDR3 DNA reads TGTGCCAGCTCACAGGGTAGAGGGAACTACAATAAGCAGTTCTTC.

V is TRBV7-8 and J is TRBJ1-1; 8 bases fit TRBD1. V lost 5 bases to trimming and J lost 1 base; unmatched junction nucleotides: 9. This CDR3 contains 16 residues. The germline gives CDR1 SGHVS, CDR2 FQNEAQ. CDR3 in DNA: TGTGCCAGCAGCCCCCGGACAGGGTTAGAGAACACTGAAGCTTTCTTT. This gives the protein CASSPRTGLENTEAFF.

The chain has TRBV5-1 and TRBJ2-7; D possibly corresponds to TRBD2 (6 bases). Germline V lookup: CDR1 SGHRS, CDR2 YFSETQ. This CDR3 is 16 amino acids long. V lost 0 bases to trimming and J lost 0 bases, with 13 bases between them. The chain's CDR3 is CASSLAPGGASYEQYF. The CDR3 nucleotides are TGCGCCAGCAGCTTGGCCCCAGGAGGGGCCTCCTACGAGCAGTACTTC.

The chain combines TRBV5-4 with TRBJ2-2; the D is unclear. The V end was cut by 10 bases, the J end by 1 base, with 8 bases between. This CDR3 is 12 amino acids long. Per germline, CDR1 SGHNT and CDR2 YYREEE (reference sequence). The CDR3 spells CAGTGNTGELFF. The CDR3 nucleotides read TGTGCCGGAACGGGGAACACCGGGGAGCTGTTTTTT.

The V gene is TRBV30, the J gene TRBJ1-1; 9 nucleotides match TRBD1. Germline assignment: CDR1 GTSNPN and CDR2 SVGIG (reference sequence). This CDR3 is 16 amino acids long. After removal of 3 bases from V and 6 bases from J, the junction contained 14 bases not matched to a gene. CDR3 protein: CAWSRPPGQGSAEAFF. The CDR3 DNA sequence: TGTGCCTGGAGCCGCCCGCCGGGACAGGGTAGCGCTGAAGCTTTCTTT. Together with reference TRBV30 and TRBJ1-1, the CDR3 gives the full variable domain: SQTIHQWPATLVQPVGSPLSLECTVEGTSNPNLYWYRQAAGRGLQLLFYSVGIGQISSEVPQNLSASRPQDRQFILSSKKLLLSDSGFYLCAWSRPPGQGSAEAFFGQGTRLTVV.